These T cell receptor beta chains were read from a single sample in a study of T cell repertoires in cytomegalovirus infection. TCRdb recomputed calls from the reads with MiXCR, one row per CDR3 protein. The sample consists of under 450,000 distinct CDR3 sequences, just under 35% of them appearing once. No antigen has been assigned to these receptors. The sequencing here drew on cultured PBMCs, taken from culture after CMV antigen stimulation. These receptors all stem from a human donor in good health (CMV status not recorded). Some clones in this sample may be carry-over from other donors' samples. Each CDR3 is given with its conserved first and last residue. A D gene is named only where the DNA matches it firmly. Not every row has a clone size; where given, it reads once, few, many or a size class.

D	V	J	size	CDR3	DNA
TRBD2	TRBV5-4	TRBJ2-1	.	CASSLSGSGYHHSYNEQFF	TGTGCCAGCAGCCTGAGTGGTAGCGGGTATCACCACTCCTACAATGAGCAGTTCTTC
.	TRBV7-9	TRBJ2-1	many	CASSLVGGNEQFF	TGTGCCAGCAGCTTAGTCGGAGGTAATGAGCAGTTCTTC
TRBD2	TRBV11-2	TRBJ2-5	.	CASSLIVVAGQETQYF	TGTGCCAGCAGCTTAATCGTAGTAGCGGGACAAGAGACCCAGTACTTC
TRBD2	TRBV30	TRBJ2-1	.	CAWTPAGDFSYNEQFF	TGTGCCTGGACCCCCGCGGGGGACTTCTCCTACAATGAGCAGTTCTTC
.	TRBV5-4	TRBJ2-5	.	CASSKRTNQETQYF	TGTGCCAGCAGCAAGAGGACGAACCAAGAGACCCAGTACTTC
TRBD2	TRBV9	TRBJ2-1	.	CASSGAGNTYNEQFF	TGTGCCAGCTCGGGAGCGGGAAACACCTACAATGAGCAGTTCTTC
.	TRBV4-1	TRBJ1-3	.	CASSQALGQISGNTIYF	TGCGCCAGCAGCCAAGCTTTAGGACAGATCTCTGGAAACACCATATATTTT
TRBD1	TRBV7-6	TRBJ2-2	many	CASSQGTGTNTGELFF	TGTGCCAGCAGCCAAGGGACAGGGACGAACACCGGGGAGCTGTTTTTT
.	TRBV19	TRBJ1-5	.	CASRSLGTRSNQPQHF	TGTGCCAGTCGATCGTTAGGGACGAGGAGCAATCAGCCCCAGCATTTT
TRBD2	TRBV12-3/TRBV12-4	TRBJ2-3	.	CASTLAGRTDTQYF	TGTGCCAGCACTCTAGCGGGGCGAACGGATACGCAGTATTTT